Here is one TCR beta chain with its context. The antigen remains undetermined. The trim removed 5 bases at V and 3 bases at J, leaving 0 bases unmatched. Germline V gene data show CDR1 as SEHNR and CDR2 as FQNEAQ (reference sequence). There are 12 residues in the CDR3. The assay was immunoSEQ multiplex PCR, and TCRdb's table has in-frame clones only and misses some. The data contain around 14,000 clones, roughly 80% of them singletons. The data are from a study of immune evolution from preneoplasia to lung adenocarcinoma. General observations from the study: KRAS-mutant nodules had the highest T cell clonality. Top clone share appeared to fall from AAH through AIS, MIA, adenocarcinoma. Later-stage lesions appeared to have more T cells, more diversity, less clonality.

The TCR was taken from a person between 60 and 80 years old with lung adenocarcinoma. The rearrangement joins TRBV7-9 to TRBJ1-2, with TRBD1 identical over 7 bases. Sequencing input: FFPE minimally invasive lung adenocarcinoma tissue. This CDR3 is CASSTGDYGYTF. In DNA, the CDR3 is TGTGCCAGCAGCACAGGGGACTATGGCTACACCTTC.